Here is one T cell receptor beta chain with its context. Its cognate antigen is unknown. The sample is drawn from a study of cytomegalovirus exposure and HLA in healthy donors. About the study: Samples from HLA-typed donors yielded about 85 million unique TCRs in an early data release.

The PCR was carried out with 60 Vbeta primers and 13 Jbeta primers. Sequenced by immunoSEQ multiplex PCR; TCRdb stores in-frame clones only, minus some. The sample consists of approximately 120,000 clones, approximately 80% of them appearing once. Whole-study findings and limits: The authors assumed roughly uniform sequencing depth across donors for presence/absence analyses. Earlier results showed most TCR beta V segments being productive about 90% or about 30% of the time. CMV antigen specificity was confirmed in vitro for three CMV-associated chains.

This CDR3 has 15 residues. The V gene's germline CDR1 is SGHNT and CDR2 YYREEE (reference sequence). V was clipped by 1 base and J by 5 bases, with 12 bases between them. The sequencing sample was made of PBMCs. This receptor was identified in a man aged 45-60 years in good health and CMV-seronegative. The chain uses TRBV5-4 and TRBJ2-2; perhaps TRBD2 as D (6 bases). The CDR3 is CASSLRGIETGELFF. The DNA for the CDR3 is TGTGCCAGCAGCTTGCGGGGGATAGAGACCGGGGAGCTGTTTTTT.